Reported below is one T cell receptor (beta chain). Its specificity is not known. The data stem from a study of fetal regulatory T cell absence and autoimmunity. Assay: immunoSEQ multiplex PCR; the TCRdb copy retains only in-frame clones and omits some. The sample carries 85,000 to 100,000 clones, around 72% recorded once. General study findings and limits: Compared with cord blood, pancreas showed oligoclonal TCR enrichment, some clones over 95-fold.

This CDR3 comprises 15 residues. V was pared by 4 bases and J by 5 bases, with 10 bases of the junction left unmatched. CDR1 is SGHDT and CDR2 is YYEEEE in the germline V gene. This receptor was identified in a male donor with IPEX syndrome. Sample: pancreas tissue. This sequence joins TRBV5-6 and TRBJ2-5; 8 positions match TRBD2. As DNA, the CDR3 is TGTGCCAGCAGCCTAAAGACGACTAGCGCCGAGACCCAGTACTTC. The encoded protein is CASSLKTTSAETQYF.